This TCR beta chain was profiled in a study of OX40 agonist ivuxolimab in advanced cancers. About the research overall: A male proportion of over 70% was recorded, with mean age 60 years and range roughly 23 to 90.

This clone was seen just once. Sequencing used immunoSEQ multiplex PCR; TCRdb keeps in-frame clones, though not all of them. The sample includes about 120,000 clones, over 75% seen only once; the top ten take about 0.55%. People who had autoimmune disease history or systemic immunosuppression were excluded. CDR1 and CDR2 (germline): SGHTA, FQGTGA. The CDR3 totals 13 residues. The ends were cut back, 0 bases at V and 3 bases at J, with 5 bases in the middle. This material consisted of CD4+ or CD8+ T cells sorted from blood, taken in a trial of the OX40 agonist ivuxolimab. The TCR originated in an adult with an advanced solid tumor such as melanoma, head and neck, liver or kidney cancer. V usage is TRBV7-3 and J usage is TRBJ2-5; D unclear. The CDR3 is CASSLTGEETQYF. Written as DNA, the CDR3 is TGTGCCAGCAGCTTAACAGGTGAAGAGACCCAGTACTTC.